The 14 T cell receptor beta chains below come from one sample, sequenced in a study of blood T cell repertoires in COVID-19. Produced via immunoSEQ multiplex PCR; TCRdb's table is partial and in-frame only. Among 100,000 or so clones listed, 85% to 95% were seen once. Material for sequencing was peripheral blood. The receptor source for this set is a human donor with active COVID-19. The donor label of this sample is uncertain.

This clone was recorded a few times. The gene calls are TRBV29-1 and TRBJ2-7, with no clear D. The CDR3 has 12 amino acids. Germline assignment: CDR1 SQVTM and CDR2 ANQGSEA. Deletions cut 0 bases from V and 4 bases from J, with 7 bases between. As DNA, the CDR3 is TGCAGCGTTGAAGATATAACTTACGAGCAGTACTTC. Amino acid sequence: CSVEDITYEQYF.

This chain uses TRBV5-1 with TRBJ2-3, with a tentative D call TRBD2 (6 bases). Germline values: CDR1 SGHRS, CDR2 YFSETQ. This CDR3 is 16 amino acids long. Trimming took 2 bases from V and 5 from J, leaving 18 bases between them. The CDR3 loop reads CASSFFSDGREDTQYF. As DNA, the CDR3 is TGCGCCAGCAGCTTCTTTAGCGACGGGAGAGAAGATACGCAGTATTTT.

The J gene is TRBJ1-1, the V gene TRBV6-6; D is unclear. This CDR3 contains 14 residues. Trimming took 3 bases from V and 2 from J, leaving 10 bases between them. Per germline, CDR1 MNHNY and CDR2 SVGAGI (reference sequence). CDR3 sequence reads: CASSYLSGNTEAFF. For the CDR3, the DNA is TGTGCCAGCAGTTATTTGTCAGGAAACACTGAAGCTTTCTTT.

The rearrangement joins TRBV29-1 to TRBJ2-3; 7 nucleotides match TRBD2. J was trimmed by 0 bases and V by 3 bases; bases with no gene match: 6. Per the germline V gene, CDR1 is SQVTM and CDR2 is ANQGSEA. This CDR3 region has 15 residues. The CDR3 region has the DNA TGCAGCGTTGAGCTAGCGGTTACTAGCACAGATACGCAGTATTTT. It encodes CSVELAVTSTDTQYF.

The rearrangement uses TRBV15 and TRBJ2-1, with D tentatively TRBD1 (5 bases). The V end lost 5 bases, the J end lost 4 bases, and 12 bases lay between the germline ends. The CDR3 loop spans 14 amino acids. The germline V gene encodes CDR1 LNHNV and CDR2 YYDKDF (reference sequence). This chain's CDR3 is CATSQTVTYNEQFF. In nucleotides, the CDR3 is TGTGCCACCAGCCAGACAGTCACGTACAATGAGCAGTTCTTC.

The J gene is TRBJ1-4, the V gene TRBV10-3; 7 bases match TRBD1. The CDR3 spans 14 residues. Trimming took 3 bases from V and 7 from J; bases not matched to a gene: 5. CDR1 is ENHRY, CDR2 SYGVKD, per germline. In DNA form, the CDR3 reads TGTGCCATCAGTGAAAGGTCAGGGGGTGAAAAACTGTTTTTT. Its translation is CAISERSGGEKLFF.

The V call is TRBV18, the J call TRBJ1-2; the D gene is possibly TRBD1 (5 bases). CDR3 length equals 13 residues. V lost 1 base to trimming and J lost 8 bases, with 11 bases between them. Germline CDR1 reads KGHSH; CDR2 reads LQKENI. The CDR3 nucleotides are TGTGCCAGCTCACCACGGGAGGGGTTCGGCTACACCTTC. It yields the protein CASSPREGFGYTF.

This clone was counted a few times. The chain is built from TRBV6-5 and TRBJ1-1; 7 bases line up with TRBD1. In germline, CDR1 is MNHEY, CDR2 SVGAGI. There are 14 residues in the CDR3. V was clipped by 6 bases and J by 7 bases; unmatched bases: 11. The CDR3 spells CASSPDRLFIEAFF. The CDR3 DNA reads TGTGCCAGCAGCCCGGACAGGTTGTTTATTGAAGCTTTCTTT.

V usage is TRBV6-1 and J usage is TRBJ2-7; 10 bases match TRBD1. V shed 2 bases and J 3 bases; nucleotides not matched to a gene: 4. The CDR3 runs to 15 residues. Germline V lookup: CDR1 MNHNS, CDR2 SASEGT. As DNA, the CDR3 is TGTGCCAGCAGTGAACAGAGGACAGGGGGCTACGAGCAGTACTTC. Translation: CASSEQRTGGYEQYF.

The rearrangement uses TRBV7-6 and TRBJ1-1; TRBD1 aligns across 8 bases. The CDR3 is made up of 15 amino acids. Germline lookup yields CDR1 SGHVS and CDR2 FNYEAQ. Germline trimming cut 5 bases from V and 0 bases from J; bases unmatched to any gene: 5. The CDR3, as DNA: TGTGCCAGCAGCCAGGGGGCAGGGTTGAACACTGAAGCTTTCTTT. It specifies CASSQGAGLNTEAFF.

The genes are TRBV7-3 and TRBJ2-5; TRBD2 aligns across 10 bases. CDR1 and CDR2 (germline): SGHTA, FQGTGA. Trimming cost V 8 bases and J 5 bases; bases outside gene matches: 8. This CDR3 region has 14 residues. This chain's CDR3 is CASSPAGGRETQYF. The DNA of the CDR3 is TGTGCCAGCTCCCCAGCGGGGGGGCGGGAGACCCAGTACTTC.

The chain joins TRBV21-1 to TRBJ1-2; TRBD1 reflects the table's D call only, with no check against the DNA. TRBV21-1 is noted as a pseudogene. The CDR3 loop spans 13 amino acids. The CDR3 spells CASSNRQDGGYTF. CDR3 coding DNA: TGTGCCAGCAGCAATCGACAGGATGGCGGCTACACCTTC.

The chain uses TRBV11-2 and TRBJ1-2; no firm D call. Per the germline V gene, CDR1 is SGHAT and CDR2 is FQNNGV. V lost 5 bases and J 3 bases, leaving 4 bases between the germline ends. The CDR3 is 11 amino acids. The CDR3: CASSQDYGYTF. The CDR3 bases are TGTGCCAGCAGCCAGGACTATGGCTACACCTTC. Combining the CDR3 with reference TRBV11-2 and TRBJ1-2 gives the whole variable domain EAGVAQSPRYKIIEKRQSVAFWCNPISGHATLYWYQQILGQGPKLLIQFQNNGVVDDSQLPKDRFSAERLKGVDSTLKIQPAKLEDSAVYLCASSQDYGYTFGSGTRLTVV.

J is TRBJ2-5 and V is TRBV24-1; 9 bases line up with TRBD1. This CDR3 comprises 15 residues. Germline V gene lookup returns CDR1 KGHDR and CDR2 SFDVKD. V dropped 4 bases and J dropped 1; count of bases not matched to a gene: 3. The CDR3: CATSDPGQGQETQYF. The CDR3 nucleotides are TGTGCCACCAGTGACCCGGGACAGGGCCAAGAGACCCAGTACTTC.